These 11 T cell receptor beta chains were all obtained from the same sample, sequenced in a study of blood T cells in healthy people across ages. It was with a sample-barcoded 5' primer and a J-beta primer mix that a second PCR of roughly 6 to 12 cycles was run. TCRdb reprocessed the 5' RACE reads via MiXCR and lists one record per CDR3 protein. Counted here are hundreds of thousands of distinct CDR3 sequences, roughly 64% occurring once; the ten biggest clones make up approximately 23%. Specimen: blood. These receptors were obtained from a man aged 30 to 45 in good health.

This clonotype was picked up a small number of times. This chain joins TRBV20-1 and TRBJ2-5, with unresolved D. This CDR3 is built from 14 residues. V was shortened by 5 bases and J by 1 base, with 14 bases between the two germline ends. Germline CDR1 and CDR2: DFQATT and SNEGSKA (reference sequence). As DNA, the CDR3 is TGCAGTGCTGCCTCGGGTGGATTCCAAGAGACCCAGTACTTC. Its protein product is CSAASGGFQETQYF.

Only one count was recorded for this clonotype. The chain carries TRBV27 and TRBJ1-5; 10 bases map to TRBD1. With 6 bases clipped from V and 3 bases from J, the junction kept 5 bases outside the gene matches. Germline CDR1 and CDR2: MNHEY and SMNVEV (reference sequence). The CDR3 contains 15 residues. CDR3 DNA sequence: TGTGCCAGCAGCCGGGACAGGGGTTTCAATCAGCCCCAGCATTTT. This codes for CASSRDRGFNQPQHF.

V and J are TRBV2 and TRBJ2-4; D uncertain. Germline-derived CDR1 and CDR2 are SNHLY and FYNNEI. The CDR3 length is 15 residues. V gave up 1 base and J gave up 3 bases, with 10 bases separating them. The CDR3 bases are TGTGCCAGCAGTGAAGGTGGGGTAGGCAAAAACATTCAGTACTTC. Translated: CASSEGGVGKNIQYF. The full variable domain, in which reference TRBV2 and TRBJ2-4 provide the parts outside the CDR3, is EPEVTQTPSHQVTQMGQEVILRCVPISNHLYFYWYRQILGQKVEFLVSFYNNEISEKSEIFDDQFSVERPDGSNFTLKIRSTKLEDSAMYFCASSEGGVGKNIQYFGAGTRLSVL.

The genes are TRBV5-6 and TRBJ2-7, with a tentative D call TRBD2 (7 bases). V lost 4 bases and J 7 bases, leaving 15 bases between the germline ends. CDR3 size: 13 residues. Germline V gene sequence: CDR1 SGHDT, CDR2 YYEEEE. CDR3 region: CASSPRRGGEQYF. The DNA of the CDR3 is TGTGCCAGCAGCCCACGTAGGGGGGGAGAGCAGTACTTC.

CDR3 nucleotides: TGTGCCAGCAGCTTGGTCGGGGGCGCGAACACCGGGGAGCTGTTTTTT. Translation gives CASSLVGGANTGELFF. The V call is TRBV7-2, the J call TRBJ2-2, with D possibly being TRBD1 or TRBD2 (6 bases each). Germline V lookup: CDR1 SGHTA, CDR2 FQGNSA. This CDR3 comprises 16 residues. V lost 3 bases, J lost 0 bases, and 11 bases lay in between. Combining the CDR3 with reference TRBV7-2 and TRBJ2-2 gives the whole variable domain GAGVSQSPSNKVTEKGKDVELRCDPISGHTALYWYRQSLGQGLEFLIYFQGNSAPDKSGLPSDRFSAERTGGSVSTLTIQRTQQEDSAVYLCASSLVGGANTGELFFGEGSRLTVL.

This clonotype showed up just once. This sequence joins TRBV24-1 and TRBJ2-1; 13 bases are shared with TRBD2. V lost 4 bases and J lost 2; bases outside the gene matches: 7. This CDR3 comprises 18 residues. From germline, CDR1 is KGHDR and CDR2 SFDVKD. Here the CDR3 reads CATSDHGLAGDPYNEQFF. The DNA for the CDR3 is TGTGCCACCAGTGACCATGGACTAGCGGGAGATCCCTACAATGAGCAGTTCTTC.

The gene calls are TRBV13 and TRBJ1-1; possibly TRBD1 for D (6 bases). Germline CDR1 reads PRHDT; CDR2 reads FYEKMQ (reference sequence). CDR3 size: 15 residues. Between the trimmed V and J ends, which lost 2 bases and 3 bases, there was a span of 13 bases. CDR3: CASSLTGGGHTEAFF. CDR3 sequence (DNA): TGTGCCAGCAGCTTAACGGGCGGGGGGCACACTGAAGCTTTCTTT.

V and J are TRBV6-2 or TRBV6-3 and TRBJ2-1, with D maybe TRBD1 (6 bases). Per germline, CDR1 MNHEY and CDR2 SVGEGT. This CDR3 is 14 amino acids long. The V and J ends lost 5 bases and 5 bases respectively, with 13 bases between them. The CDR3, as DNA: TGTGCCAGCAGTAGGACAGAGTCTAACAATGAGCAGTTCTTC. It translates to CASSRTESNNEQFF.

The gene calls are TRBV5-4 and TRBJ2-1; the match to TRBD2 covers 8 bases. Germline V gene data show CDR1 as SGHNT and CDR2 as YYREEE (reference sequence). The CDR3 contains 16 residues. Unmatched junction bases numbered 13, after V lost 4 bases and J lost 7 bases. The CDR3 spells CASSDARGGVRNEQFF. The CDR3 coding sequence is TGTGCCAGCAGCGACGCTCGGGGGGGCGTCCGGAATGAGCAGTTCTTC.

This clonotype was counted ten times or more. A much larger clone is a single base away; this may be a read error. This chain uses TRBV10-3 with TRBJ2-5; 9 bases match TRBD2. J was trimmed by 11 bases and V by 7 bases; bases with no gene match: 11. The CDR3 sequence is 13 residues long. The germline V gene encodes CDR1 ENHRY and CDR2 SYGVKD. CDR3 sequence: CAINQAGGIEQYF. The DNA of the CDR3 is TGTGCCATCAATCAAGCGGGGGGTATTGAGCAGTACTTC.

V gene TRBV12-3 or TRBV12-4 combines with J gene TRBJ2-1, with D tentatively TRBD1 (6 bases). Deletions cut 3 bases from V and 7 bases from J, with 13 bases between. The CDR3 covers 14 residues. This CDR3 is CASSLDRGFNEQFF. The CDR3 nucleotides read TGTGCCAGCAGTTTGGACAGAGGATTTAATGAGCAGTTCTTC.